This TCR beta chain emerged from a study of immune characterization of retroperitoneal liposarcoma. TCRdb analysed the PCR reads with MiXCR anew, one entry per CDR3 protein. The sample holds around 8,000 distinct CDR3 sequences, roughly 30% seen once. This clonotype turned up a few times. The CDR3 sequence is 18 residues long. Trimming stripped 1 base from V and 3 bases from J, with 21 bases between. Germline loops: CDR1 LGHDT, CDR2 YNNKEL (reference sequence). This chain connects TRBV3-1 to TRBJ1-1; D possibly corresponds to TRBD1 (5 bases). The specimen was blood. The clonotype was recovered from a male donor with retroperitoneal liposarcoma. In DNA form, the CDR3 reads TGTGCCAGCAGCCAAGGCCAGGGCGGAGGAGTAATGGACACTGAAGCTTTCTTT. Encoded protein: CASSQGQGGGVMDTEAFF.